These 21 T cell receptor beta chains originate from one sample sequenced in a study of glioma-infiltrating T cells. TCR alpha and beta CDR3 regions were amplified from RNA using iRepertoire nested multiplex PCR. Using its own MiXCR run on the multiplex PCR reads, TCRdb lists one record per CDR3 protein. The sample contains under 150,000 distinct CDR3 sequences, 30% to 40% of which appear only once. The sample was glioma tissue, nonneoplastic brain tissue, or PBMCs (not recorded which). Source of these receptors: a human donor with low-grade glioma or glioblastoma, undergoing nonglioma brain surgery, or in good health (not recorded which).

This clonotype showed up just once. This rearrangement joins TRBV27 to TRBJ2-3, with 8 bases lining up with TRBD2. Trimming took 8 bases from V and 2 from J; bases not matched to a gene: 6. This CDR3 has 14 amino acids. Germline-derived CDR1 and CDR2 are MNHEY and SMNVEV (reference sequence). CDR3 loop: CASGGLAATDTQYF. CDR3 nucleotide sequence: TGTGCCAGCGGAGGACTAGCAGCCACAGATACGCAGTATTTT.

This clonotype was observed a handful of times. This chain joins TRBV20-1 and TRBJ1-1; weak D call: TRBD1 (5 bases). The CDR3 spans 14 residues. Germline V gene data show CDR1 as DFQATT and CDR2 as SNEGSKA (reference sequence). The ends were cut back, 0 bases at V and 1 base at J, with 9 bases in the middle. In DNA form, the CDR3 reads TGCAGTGCTAGAGAGCTAAGGGGGAACACTGAAGCTTTCTTT. It specifies CSARELRGNTEAFF.

The genes are TRBV20-1 and TRBJ2-7; TRBD1 matches at 8 bases. The V and J ends lost 5 bases and 1 base, in that order; junction bases with no gene match: 4. The CDR3 has 13 residues. In germline, CDR1 is DFQATT, CDR2 SNEGSKA (reference sequence). CDR3 in DNA: TGCAGTGCTCCCAGGACAGGGTCCTACGAGCAGTACTTC. Protein product: CSAPRTGSYEQYF.

This clonotype was recorded a few times. The genes are TRBV24-1 and TRBJ2-1; 9 nucleotides agree with TRBD2. The V gene's germline CDR1 is KGHDR and CDR2 SFDVKD. The CDR3 has 15 residues. The trim removed 3 bases at V and 8 bases at J, leaving 7 bases unmatched. CDR3 coding DNA: TGTGCCACCAGTGATGGTAGCGGGAGCAGATATGAGCAGTTCTTC. Protein sequence: CATSDGSGSRYEQFF.

V and J are TRBV6-1 and TRBJ2-1; 10 bases are shared with TRBD2. Trimming cost V 4 bases and J 8 bases; bases outside gene matches: 5. This CDR3 region has 14 residues. Germline V CDR1 and CDR2: MNHNS, SASEGT. CDR3 bases: TGTGCCAGCAGTGTTCTAGCGGGAGACGATGAGCAGTTCTTC. Encoded protein: CASSVLAGDDEQFF.

This clonotype has a count of ten or more. This chain connects TRBV28 to TRBJ1-1; 9 bases are a match to TRBD1. Per germline, CDR1 MDHEN and CDR2 SYDVKM. CDR3 length: 14 residues. After removal of 6 bases from V and 4 bases from J, the junction contained 6 bases not matched to a gene. The CDR3 reads CASRRLTGGTEAFF. CDR3 nucleotide sequence: TGTGCCAGCAGACGTTTGACAGGGGGCACTGAAGCTTTCTTT.

This clonotype was seen a single time. The rearrangement joins TRBV6-9 to TRBJ2-3; D gene unclear. This CDR3 is 16 amino acids long. CDR1 MNHGY and CDR2 SVAAGI come from the germline V gene. Trimming took 3 bases from V and 5 from J, leaving 18 bases between them. The CDR3 reads CASSYVGGGVGDTQYF. The CDR3 DNA reads TGTGCCAGCAGTTACGTAGGCGGCGGAGTAGGAGATACGCAGTATTTT.

This clonotype was seen a few times. The chain employs TRBV2 and TRBJ2-1, with TRBD1 identical over 8 bases. CDR3 size: 13 residues. The germline CDR1 and CDR2 sequences are SNHLY and FYNNEI. V was pared by 6 bases and J by 8 bases, with 6 bases of the junction left unmatched. The CDR3 DNA reads as TGTGCCAGCAGGAGGACAGGGAGCGATGAGCAGTTCTTC. This codes for CASRRTGSDEQFF.

This clonotype came up a few times. V usage is TRBV6-2 or TRBV6-3 and J usage is TRBJ2-7; no reliable D call. Germline V gene lookup returns CDR1 MNHEY and CDR2 SVGEGT. This CDR3 is built from 12 residues. Trimming stripped 1 base from V and 3 bases from J, with 4 bases between. The CDR3 sequence: CASSYFGYEQYF. CDR3 DNA sequence: TGTGCCAGCAGTTACTTCGGCTACGAGCAGTACTTC.

This chain joins TRBV11-2 and TRBJ2-3, with 12 nucleotides matching TRBD1. Germline loops: CDR1 SGHAT, CDR2 FQNNGV. The CDR3 has 15 residues. V lost 5 bases to trimming and J lost 3 bases; unmatched junction nucleotides: 3. DNA of the CDR3: TGTGCCAGCAGCCAGGGACAGGGGGCAACAGATACGCAGTATTTT. This translates into CASSQGQGATDTQYF.

The V call is TRBV4-1, the J call TRBJ2-1; 9 bases map to TRBD2. The trim removed 5 bases at V and 5 bases at J, leaving 7 bases unmatched. Germline-derived CDR1 and CDR2 are MGHRA and YSYEKL. The CDR3 sequence is 15 residues long. CDR3 sequence (DNA): TGCGCCAGCAGCTCACAGCGGGGGGTCGACAATGAGCAGTTCTTC. The encoded protein is CASSSQRGVDNEQFF.

This clonotype was seen more than once but under ten times. The rearrangement links TRBV20-1 to TRBJ2-1, with D uncertain. V lost 3 bases to trimming and J lost 0 bases, with 15 bases between them. Looked up from germline, CDR1 is DFQATT and CDR2 is SNEGSKA (reference sequence). The CDR3 consists of 16 residues. The CDR3 DNA reads TGCAGTGCTAGTGTGGGATCCCCGAGCTCCTACAATGAGCAGTTCTTC. This codes for CSASVGSPSSYNEQFF.

The chain recombines TRBV15 with TRBJ2-7; 12 nucleotides line up with TRBD1. The CDR3 contains 15 residues. V dropped 4 bases and J dropped 1; count of bases not matched to a gene: 2. CDR1 and CDR2 from the germline V gene are LNHNV and YYDKDF (reference sequence). CDR3 coding DNA: TGTGCCACCAGCAAGGGACAGGGGGCTTCCTACGAGCAGTACTTC. It is translated as CATSKGQGASYEQYF.

The chain recombines TRBV4-1 with TRBJ2-2, with TRBD1 matching over 9 bases. Per the germline V gene, CDR1 is MGHRA and CDR2 is YSYEKL. The CDR3 has 15 amino acids. V dropped 4 bases and J dropped 5; count of bases not matched to a gene: 5. The CDR3 DNA reads TGCGCCAGCAGCCCTGTACAGGGGGCAACCGGGGAGCTGTTTTTT. It yields the protein CASSPVQGATGELFF.

This chain joins TRBV27 and TRBJ2-5; D might be TRBD1 or TRBD2, each matching 5 bases. Per the germline V gene, CDR1 is MNHEY and CDR2 is SMNVEV (reference sequence). Deletions cut 10 bases from V and 4 bases from J, with 16 bases between. This CDR3 is built from 13 residues. The CDR3 DNA sequence: TGTGCCATCTCGAGGGACCAAGGAGAGACCCAGTACTTC. Protein sequence: CAISRDQGETQYF.

V is TRBV28 and J is TRBJ2-3; 7 bases map to TRBD1. The CDR3 is 14 residues long. V gave up 8 bases and J gave up 2 bases; unmatched junction bases: 7. Germline V CDR1 and CDR2: MDHEN, SYDVKM. CDR3 region: CASWDRINTDTQYF. CDR3 nucleotide sequence: TGTGCCAGCTGGGACAGAATAAACACAGATACGCAGTATTTT.

This clonotype was picked up many times. The J gene is TRBJ1-1, the V gene TRBV25-1; 9 bases line up with TRBD1. Trimming cost V 6 bases and J 1 base; bases outside gene matches: 0. This CDR3 has 13 residues. Germline assignment: CDR1 MGHDK and CDR2 SYGVNS. The CDR3 coding sequence is TGTGCCAGCAGACAGGGGGCGAACACTGAAGCTTTCTTT. Amino acid sequence: CASRQGANTEAFF.

DNA of the CDR3: TGTGCCAGTAGTATAACGGAGGGAAACGAGCAGTACTTC. Its protein product is CASSITEGNEQYF. The J gene is TRBJ2-7, the V gene TRBV19, with D perhaps TRBD2 (6 bases). Germline lookup yields CDR1 LNHDA and CDR2 SQIVND (reference sequence). The CDR3 has 13 residues. V lost 2 bases, J lost 5 bases, and 10 bases lay in between.

The chain uses TRBV7-6 and TRBJ2-7, with D perhaps TRBD2 (5 bases). CDR3 length: 17 amino acids. Germline V gene sequence: CDR1 SGHVS, CDR2 FNYEAQ. V lost 1 base and J 7 bases, leaving 23 bases between the germline ends. This CDR3 reads CASSLGIGSSYPGEQYF. CDR3 nucleotides: TGTGCCAGCAGCTTAGGGATCGGGTCGTCTTACCCGGGGGAGCAGTACTTC. Drawing the rest from reference TRBV7-6 and TRBJ2-7, the complete variable domain is GAGVSQSPRYKVTKRGQDVALRCDPISGHVSLYWYRQALGQGPEFLTYFNYEAQQDKSGLPNDRFSAERPEGSISTLTIQRTEQRDSAMYRCASSLGIGSSYPGEQYFGPGTRLTVT.

Comment on this clonotype: The CDR3 carries no conserved terminal phenylalanine or tryptophan, so it likely arises from a read error. The J gene is TRBJ2-5, the V gene TRBV28, with D hard to call. This CDR3 is 13 amino acids long. The ends were cut back, 6 bases at V and 5 bases at J, with 13 bases in the middle. The germline CDR1 and CDR2 sequences are MDHEN and SYDVKM. The chain's CDR3 is CASSSPAQETQYL. CDR3 in DNA: TGTGCCAGCAGCTCCCCCGCCCAGGAGACCCAGTACCTC.

This clonotype turned up a few times. This chain connects TRBV20-1 to TRBJ2-1; tentatively, D is TRBD2 (6 bases). The V end was cut by 3 bases, the J end by 7 bases, with 16 bases between. CDR3 length: 14 residues. The germline V gene encodes CDR1 DFQATT and CDR2 SNEGSKA (reference sequence). In nucleotides, the CDR3 is TGCAGTGCTAGCGGGAGTCTATTGGTAAATGAGCAGTTCTTC. Its protein product is CSASGSLLVNEQFF.